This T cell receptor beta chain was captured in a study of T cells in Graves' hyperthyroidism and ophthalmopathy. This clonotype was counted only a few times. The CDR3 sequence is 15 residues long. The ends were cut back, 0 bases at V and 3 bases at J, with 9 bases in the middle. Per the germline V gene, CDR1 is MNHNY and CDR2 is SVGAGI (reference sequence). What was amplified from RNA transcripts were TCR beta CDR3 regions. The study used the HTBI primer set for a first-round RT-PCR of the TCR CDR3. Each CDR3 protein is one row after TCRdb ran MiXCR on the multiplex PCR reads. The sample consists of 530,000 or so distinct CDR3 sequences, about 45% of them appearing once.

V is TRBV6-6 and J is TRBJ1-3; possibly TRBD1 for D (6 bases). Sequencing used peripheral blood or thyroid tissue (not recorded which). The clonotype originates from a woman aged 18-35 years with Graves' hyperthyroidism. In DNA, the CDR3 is TGTGCCAGCAGTTACTCCCGGGACATTGGAAACACCATATATTTT. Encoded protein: CASSYSRDIGNTIYF.